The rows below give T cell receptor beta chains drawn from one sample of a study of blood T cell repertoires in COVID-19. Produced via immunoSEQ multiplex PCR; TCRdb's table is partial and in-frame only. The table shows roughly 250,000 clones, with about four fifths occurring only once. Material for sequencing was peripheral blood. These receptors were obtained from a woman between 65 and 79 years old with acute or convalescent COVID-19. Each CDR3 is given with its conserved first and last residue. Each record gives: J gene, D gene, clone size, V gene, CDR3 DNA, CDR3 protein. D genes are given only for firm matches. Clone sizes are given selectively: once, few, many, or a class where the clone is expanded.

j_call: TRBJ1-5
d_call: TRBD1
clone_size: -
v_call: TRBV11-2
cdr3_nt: TGTGCCAGCAGCTTAAGGGACAGGCGAAATATCCGGCCCCAGCATTTT
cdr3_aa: CASSLRDRRNIRPQHF

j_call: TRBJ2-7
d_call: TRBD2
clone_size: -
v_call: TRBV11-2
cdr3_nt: TGTGCCAGCAGTCTGAGCGGGGGAGAATCCTACGAGCAGTACTTC
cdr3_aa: CASSLSGGESYEQYF

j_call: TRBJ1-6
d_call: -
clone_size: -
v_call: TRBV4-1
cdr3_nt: TGCGCCAGCAGCCAACCAACAGGGAGTGGTAATTCACCCCTCCACTTT
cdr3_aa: CASSQPTGSGNSPLHF

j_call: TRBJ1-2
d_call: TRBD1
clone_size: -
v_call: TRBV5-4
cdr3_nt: TGTGCCAGCAGCACCCGGACAGGGGAAGTACTCTATGGCTACACCTTC
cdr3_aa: CASSTRTGEVLYGYTF

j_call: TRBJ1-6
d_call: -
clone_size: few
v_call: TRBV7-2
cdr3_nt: TGTGCCAGCAGCTTTGCCGGGACGGGGGGTAATTCACCCCTCCACTTT
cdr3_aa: CASSFAGTGGNSPLHF

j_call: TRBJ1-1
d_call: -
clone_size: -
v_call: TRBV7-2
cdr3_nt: TGTGCCAGCAGCTTGACAGCGAACACTGAAGCTTTCTTT
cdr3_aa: CASSLTANTEAFF

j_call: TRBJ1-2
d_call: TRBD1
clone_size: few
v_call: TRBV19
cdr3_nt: TGTGCCAGTAGTATAGGACAGGGGAACTATGGCTACACCTTC
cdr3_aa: CASSIGQGNYGYTF

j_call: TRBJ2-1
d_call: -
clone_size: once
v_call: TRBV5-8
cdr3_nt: TGTGCCAGCAGCGGGACACCCAATGAGCAGTTCTTC
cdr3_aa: CASSGTPNEQFF

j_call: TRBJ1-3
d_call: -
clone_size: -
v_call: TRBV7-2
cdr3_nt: TGTGCCAGCAGCACTCAGGGTACTGGTGGAAACACCATATATTTT
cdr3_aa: CASSTQGTGGNTIYF

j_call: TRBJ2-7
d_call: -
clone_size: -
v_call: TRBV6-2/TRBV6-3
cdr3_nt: TGTGCCAGCAGTCATTCTAGCGAGCAGTACTTC
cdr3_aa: CASSHSSEQYF

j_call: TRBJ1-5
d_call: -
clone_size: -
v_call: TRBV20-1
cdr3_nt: TGCAGTGCTAGTGGGGCGGGGTTATACCAGCCCCAGCATTTT
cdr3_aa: CSASGAGLYQPQHF

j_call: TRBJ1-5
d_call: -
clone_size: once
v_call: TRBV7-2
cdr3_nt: TGTGCCAGCAGCTTAGACACCGATCAGCCCCAGCATTTT
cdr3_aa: CASSLDTDQPQHF

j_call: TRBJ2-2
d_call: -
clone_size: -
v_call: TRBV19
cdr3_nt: TGTGCCAGTAGTATATCGGGGAACACCGGGGAGCTGTTTTTT
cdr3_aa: CASSISGNTGELFF

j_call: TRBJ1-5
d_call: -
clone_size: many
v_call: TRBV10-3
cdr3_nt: TGTGCCATCAGAGAACAGGGAGGGGGCAATCAGCCCCAGCATTTT
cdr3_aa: CAIREQGGGNQPQHF

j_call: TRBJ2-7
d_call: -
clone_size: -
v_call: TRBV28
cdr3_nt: TGTGCCAGCAGTTTATCCGGGTACGAGCAGTACTTC
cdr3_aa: CASSLSGYEQYF

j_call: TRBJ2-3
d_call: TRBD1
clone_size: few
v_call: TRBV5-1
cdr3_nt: TGCGCCAGCAGCCTAGGACAGGGGGCAGATACGCAGTATTTT
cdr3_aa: CASSLGQGADTQYF

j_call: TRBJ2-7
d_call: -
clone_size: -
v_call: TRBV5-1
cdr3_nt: TGCGCCAGCAGCTTGGACAGTACCTCCTACGAGCAGTACTTC
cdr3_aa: CASSLDSTSYEQYF

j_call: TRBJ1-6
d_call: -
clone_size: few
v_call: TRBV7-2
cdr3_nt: TGTGCCAGCAGCCTTAATTCACCCCTCCACTTT
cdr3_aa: CASSLNSPLHF

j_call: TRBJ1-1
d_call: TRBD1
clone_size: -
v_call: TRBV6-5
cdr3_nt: TGTGCCAGCAGTAATCCGGGACAGGGGAACCCTGAAGCTTTCTTT
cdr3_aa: CASSNPGQGNPEAFF

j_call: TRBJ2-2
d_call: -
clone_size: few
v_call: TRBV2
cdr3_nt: TGTGCCAGCAGTTCCTCCCCTGCGAACACCGGGGAGCTGTTTTTT
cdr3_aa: CASSSSPANTGELFF

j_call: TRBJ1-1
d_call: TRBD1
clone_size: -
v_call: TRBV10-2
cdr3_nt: TGCGCCAGCAGTCGAACACAGGGGGCCGAAGCTTTCTTT
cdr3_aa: CASSRTQGAEAFF

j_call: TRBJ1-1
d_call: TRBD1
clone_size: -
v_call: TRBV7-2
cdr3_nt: TGTGCCAGCAGCTTAGGGCTCGACAGGGTTACTGAAGCTTTCTTT
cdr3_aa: CASSLGLDRVTEAFF

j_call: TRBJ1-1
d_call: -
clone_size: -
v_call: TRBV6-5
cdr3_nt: TGTGCCAGCAGTTACTTCTTGAACACTGAAGCTTTCTTT
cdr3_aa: CASSYFLNTEAFF

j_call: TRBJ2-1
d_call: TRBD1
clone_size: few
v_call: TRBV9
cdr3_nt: TGTGCCAGCAGCGTAGACTTGGACAGGGCCCATGAGCAGTTCTTC
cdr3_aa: CASSVDLDRAHEQFF

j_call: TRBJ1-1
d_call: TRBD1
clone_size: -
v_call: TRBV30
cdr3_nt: TGTGCCTGGAGCCCCAACAGGGGGCTGAACACTGAAGCTTTCTTT
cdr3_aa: CAWSPNRGLNTEAFF

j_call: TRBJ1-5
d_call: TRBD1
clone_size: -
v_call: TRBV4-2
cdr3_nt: TGTGCCAGCAGCCGAGACAGGGGGCCGAGACAGCCCCAGCATTTT
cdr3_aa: CASSRDRGPRQPQHF

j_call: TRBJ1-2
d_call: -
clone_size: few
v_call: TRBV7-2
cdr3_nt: TGTGCCAGCAGCTCTAGACCGCCACCCTATGGCTACACCTTC
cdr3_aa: CASSSRPPPYGYTF

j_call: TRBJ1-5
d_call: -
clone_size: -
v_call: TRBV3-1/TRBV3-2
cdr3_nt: TGTGCCAGCAGCCAAGATGTCGACGGGACTACCAACAATCAGCCCCAGCATTTT
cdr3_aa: CASSQDVDGTTNNQPQHF

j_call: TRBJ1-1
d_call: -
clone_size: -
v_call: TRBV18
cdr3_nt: TGTGCCAGCTCACCCGACATGAACACTGAAGCTTTCTTT
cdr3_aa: CASSPDMNTEAFF

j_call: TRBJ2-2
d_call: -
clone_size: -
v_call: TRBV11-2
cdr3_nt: TGTGCCAGCAGCCGGGAGCACACCGGGGAGCTGTTTTTT
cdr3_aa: CASSREHTGELFF

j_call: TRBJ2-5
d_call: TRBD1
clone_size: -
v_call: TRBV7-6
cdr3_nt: TGTGCCAGCAGCTTAGGAAGACAGGGCCAGGAGACCCAGTACTTC
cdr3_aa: CASSLGRQGQETQYF

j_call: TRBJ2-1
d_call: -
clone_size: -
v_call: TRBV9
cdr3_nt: TGTGCCAGCACCTGGGGAGCGAACTCCTACAATGAGCAGTTCTTC
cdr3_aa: CASTWGANSYNEQFF

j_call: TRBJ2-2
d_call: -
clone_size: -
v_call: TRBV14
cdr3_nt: TGTGCCAGCAGCCTAATAATAACAGGGTCGGGCACCGGGGAGCTGTTTTTT
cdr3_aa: CASSLIITGSGTGELFF

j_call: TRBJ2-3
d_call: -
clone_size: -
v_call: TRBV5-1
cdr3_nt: TGCGCCAGCAGCTTGGACAGGGTCACAGATACGCAGTATTTT
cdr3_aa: CASSLDRVTDTQYF

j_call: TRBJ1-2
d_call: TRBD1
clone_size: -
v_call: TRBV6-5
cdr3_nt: TGTGCCAGCGCTCTAACCGGGACAGGGGACTATGGCTACACCTTC
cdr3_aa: CASALTGTGDYGYTF

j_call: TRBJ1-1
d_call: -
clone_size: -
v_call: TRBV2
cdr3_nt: TGTGCCAGCACAAGGGGGAGGAACACTGAAGCTTTCTTT
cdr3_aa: CASTRGRNTEAFF

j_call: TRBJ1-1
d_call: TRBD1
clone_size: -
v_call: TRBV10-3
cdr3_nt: TGTGCCATCAAAGGGACAGGGACCACTGAAGCTTTCTTT
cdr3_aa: CAIKGTGTTEAFF

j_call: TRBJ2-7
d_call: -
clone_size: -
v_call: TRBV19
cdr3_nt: TGTGCCAGTAGCATATCTGCAGGCTTCAGCTCCTACGAGCAGTACTTC
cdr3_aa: CASSISAGFSSYEQYF

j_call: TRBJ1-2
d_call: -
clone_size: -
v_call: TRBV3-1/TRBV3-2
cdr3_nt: TGTGCCAGCAGAGACCAGGGTATTGATGGCTACACCTTC
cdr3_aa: CASRDQGIDGYTF

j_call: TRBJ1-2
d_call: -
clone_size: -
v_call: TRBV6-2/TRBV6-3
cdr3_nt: TGTGCCAGCAGTGACCCAGGGGTCTATGGCTACACCTTC
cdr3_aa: CASSDPGVYGYTF

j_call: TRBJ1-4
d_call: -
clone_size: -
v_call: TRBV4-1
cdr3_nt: TGCGCCAGCAGCCCAACCCCGGGCAGGGGAACTAATGAAAAACTGTTTTTT
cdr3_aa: CASSPTPGRGTNEKLFF

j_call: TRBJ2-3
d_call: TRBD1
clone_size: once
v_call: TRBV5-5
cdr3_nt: TGTGCCAGCAGCATATCAACAGGGGGATTTACCGACGCGCAGTATTTT
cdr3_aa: CASSISTGGFTDAQYF

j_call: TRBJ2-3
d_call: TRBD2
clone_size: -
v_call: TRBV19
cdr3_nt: TGTGCCAGTAGTAATCAGCGGGGGAGCACAGATACGCAGTATTTT
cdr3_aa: CASSNQRGSTDTQYF

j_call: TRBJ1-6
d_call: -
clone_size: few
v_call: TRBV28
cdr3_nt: TGTGCCAGCAGGGACACCTATAATTCACCCCTCCACTTT
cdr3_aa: CASRDTYNSPLHF

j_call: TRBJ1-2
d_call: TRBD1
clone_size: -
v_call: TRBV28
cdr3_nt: TGTGCCAGTTTAGAGGGGGCGTCCTATGGCTACACCTTC
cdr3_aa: CASLEGASYGYTF

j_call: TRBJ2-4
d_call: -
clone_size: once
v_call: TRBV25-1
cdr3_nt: TGTGCCAGCAGTGACTCCGGGACACTAAAAAACATTCAGTACTTC
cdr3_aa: CASSDSGTLKNIQYF

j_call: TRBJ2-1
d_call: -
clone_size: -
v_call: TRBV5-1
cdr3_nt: TGCGCCAGCAGCTCTTACAGGGCCCCGACGGATGAGCAGTTCTTC
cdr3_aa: CASSSYRAPTDEQFF

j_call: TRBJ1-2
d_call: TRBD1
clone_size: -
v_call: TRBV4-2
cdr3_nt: TGTGCCAGCAGCCGAGACAGGGGGAGATACACCTTC
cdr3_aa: CASSRDRGRYTF

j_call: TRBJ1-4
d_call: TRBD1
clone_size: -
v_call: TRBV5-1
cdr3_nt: TGCGCCAGCAGCTTCGGGACAGCTGCGTTT
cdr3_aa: CASSFGTAAF

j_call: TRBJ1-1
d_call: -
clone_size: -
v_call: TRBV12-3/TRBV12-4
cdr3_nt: TGTGCCAGCGGAGGGGCTATGAACACTGAAGCTTTCTTT
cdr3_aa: CASGGAMNTEAFF

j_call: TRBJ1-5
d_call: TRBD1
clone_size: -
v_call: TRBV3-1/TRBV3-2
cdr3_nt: TGTGCCAGCAGTCTTGGACAGGGTAGCAATCAGCCCCAGCATTTT
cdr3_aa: CASSLGQGSNQPQHF

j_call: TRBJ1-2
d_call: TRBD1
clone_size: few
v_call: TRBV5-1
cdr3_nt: TGCGCCAGCAGCAAGGGGGCCGCGCGTAACTATGGCTACACCTTC
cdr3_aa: CASSKGAARNYGYTF

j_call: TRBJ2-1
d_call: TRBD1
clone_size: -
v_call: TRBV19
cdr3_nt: TGTGCCAGTACCGGAGGGACAGGAGGCTACAATGAGCAGTTCTTC
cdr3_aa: CASTGGTGGYNEQFF

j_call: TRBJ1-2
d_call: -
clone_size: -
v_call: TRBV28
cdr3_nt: TGTGCCAGCAGTTCCCGTATTGGCTACACCTTC
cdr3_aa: CASSSRIGYTF

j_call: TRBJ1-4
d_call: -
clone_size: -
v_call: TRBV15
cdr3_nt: TGTGCCACCAGCAGAGTTAAGGGGCCTAATGAAAAACTGTTTTTT
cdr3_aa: CATSRVKGPNEKLFF

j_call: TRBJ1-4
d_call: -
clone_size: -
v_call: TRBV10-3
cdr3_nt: TGTGCCATCAGTGAGTCGAAACAGGACGAAAAACTGTTTTTT
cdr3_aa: CAISESKQDEKLFF

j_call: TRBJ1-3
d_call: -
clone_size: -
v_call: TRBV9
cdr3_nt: TGTGCCAGCAGCCCGGGAGGTTTTGGAAACACCATATATTTT
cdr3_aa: CASSPGGFGNTIYF

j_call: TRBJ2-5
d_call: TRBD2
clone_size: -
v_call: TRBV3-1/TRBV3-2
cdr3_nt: TGTGCCAGCAGCCAGCCTAGCGGGGGGCCCCAAGAGACCCAGTACTTC
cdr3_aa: CASSQPSGGPQETQYF

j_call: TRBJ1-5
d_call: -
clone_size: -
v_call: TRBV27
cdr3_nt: TGTGCCAGCAGTCCTGGGAGGGTTGGCAATCAGCCCCAGCATTTT
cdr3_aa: CASSPGRVGNQPQHF